This T cell receptor (beta chain) appears in the sequencing data of a study of blood T cell repertoires in COVID-19. The overall study: Sites in the United States, Italy and Spain provided acute and convalescent COVID-19 samples.

With regard to this clone: An end of the junction does not agree with germline; a read error may underlie this.

The table came from immunoSEQ multiplex PCR; TCRdb's copy has only in-frame clones and leaves some out. The sample lists 250,000 or so clones, under 90% occurring once. CDR3 length equals 15 residues. Per the germline V gene, CDR1 is SSHAT and CDR2 is FNYEAQ (reference sequence). The clonotype originates from a man aged 55-75 years who had recovered from COVID-19. What was sequenced was PBMCs or T cells enriched from blood (not recorded which). The chain has TRBV7-7 and TRBJ2-3; 8 nucleotides match TRBD1. CDR3 residues: CASSPDRGNADTQYF. The CDR3 DNA follows: TGTGCTAGCAGCCCAGACAGGGGAAATGCAGATACGCAGTATTTT.